The 28 T cell receptor beta chains below all came from one sample that was sequenced in a study of identifying expanded T cells in peripheral blood. Only in-frame clones appear in the TCRdb table, and some are missing; sequencing was by immunoSEQ multiplex PCR. Of around 91,000 clones in the sample, approximately 88% were seen once. The specimen was blood. The receptor set was obtained from a person between 18 and 69 years old in good health.

This sequence joins TRBV6-6 and TRBJ2-1, with 9 positions matching TRBD1. V trimming: 2 bases; J trimming: 6 bases; junction bases outside the gene matches: 2. The length of the CDR3 is 14 residues. The germline V gene has CDR1 MNHNY and CDR2 SVGAGI (reference sequence). The CDR3 DNA reads TGTGCCAGCAGTTACGGGACAGGGAGCAATGAGCAGTTCTTC. Its translation is CASSYGTGSNEQFF.

This CDR3 reads CASSLSSGGYEQYF. As DNA, the CDR3 is TGTGCCAGCAGTTTATCGAGCGGGGGATACGAGCAGTACTTC. The V call is TRBV27, the J call TRBJ2-7; TRBD2 matches 8 bases. The V segment lost 0 bases and the J segment 4 bases; nucleotides outside the gene matches: 2. The CDR3 contains 14 residues. The germline gives CDR1 MNHEY, CDR2 SMNVEV (reference sequence).

J is TRBJ1-6 and V is TRBV7-3; D possibly corresponds to TRBD1 (5 bases). Trimming cost V 2 bases and J 0 bases, with 5 bases left between them. CDR3 size: 15 residues. CDR1 is SGHTA, CDR2 FQGTGA, per germline. The CDR3, as DNA: TGTGCCAGCAGCTTAGGGGGCTCCTATAATTCACCCCTCCACTTT. Its translation: CASSLGGSYNSPLHF.

The chain joins TRBV15 to TRBJ2-4; D not resolved. The length of the CDR3 is 15 residues. Looked up from germline, CDR1 is LNHNV and CDR2 is YYDKDF (reference sequence). V gave up 0 bases and J gave up 8 bases, with 14 bases separating them. CDR3 nucleotide sequence: TGTGCCACCAGCAGAGATCGGGCCAACCGGGACATTCAGTACTTC. As protein: CATSRDRANRDIQYF.

This clone was seen a handful of times. The V gene is TRBV7-9, the J gene TRBJ1-1; 7 nucleotides align to TRBD1. Losses at the gene ends were 4 bases for V and 0 bases for J; bases not matched to a gene: 5. Germline CDR1 and CDR2: SEHNR and FQNEAQ (reference sequence). The CDR3 sequence is 15 residues long. The CDR3 region has the DNA TGTGCCAGCAGCTCGGCAGGGGGATTGAACACTGAAGCTTTCTTT. Translation gives CASSSAGGLNTEAFF.

The chain couples TRBV6-1 to TRBJ2-5; possibly TRBD2 for D (5 bases). V was trimmed by 7 bases and J by 2 bases, leaving 14 bases between them. Looked up from germline, CDR1 is MNHNS and CDR2 is SASEGT. The CDR3 extends over 14 amino acids. In DNA form, the CDR3 reads TGTGCCAGCACCTTCGGGGAACCACAAGAGACCCAGTACTTC. Translated, it gives CASTFGEPQETQYF.

The gene calls are TRBV4-3 and TRBJ1-4; D uncertain. Germline V gene data show CDR1 as LGHNA and CDR2 as YSLEER. CDR3 length: 13 residues. V lost 1 base, J lost 8 bases, and 8 bases lay in between. CDR3 sequence (DNA): TGCGCCAGCAGCCAAGTAGCTGAAGAAAAACTGTTTTTT. It is translated as CASSQVAEEKLFF.

The rearrangement joins TRBV11-2 to TRBJ2-7; perhaps TRBD2 as D (6 bases). Trimming cost V 2 bases and J 1 base, with 18 bases left between them. Germline CDR1 reads SGHAT; CDR2 reads FQNNGV. This CDR3 is 17 amino acids long. CDR3 region: CASSLQDPGLTSYEQYF. For the CDR3, the DNA is TGTGCCAGCAGCTTACAGGACCCGGGACTGACTTCCTACGAGCAGTACTTC. The full variable domain, rest sourced from reference TRBV11-2 and TRBJ2-7, is EAGVAQSPRYKIIEKRQSVAFWCNPISGHATLYWYQQILGQGPKLLIQFQNNGVVDDSQLPKDRFSAERLKGVDSTLKIQPAKLEDSAVYLCASSLQDPGLTSYEQYFGPGTRLTVT.

The V call is TRBV5-1, the J call TRBJ1-2, with a tentative D call TRBD1 (6 bases). The CDR3 totals 14 residues. Trimming left V 1 base short and J 4 bases short, with 11 bases between. Germline values: CDR1 SGHRS, CDR2 YFSETQ. The CDR3 DNA sequence: TGCGCCAGCAGCTTGTCAGGGGATGGCTATGGCTACACCTTC. Translation: CASSLSGDGYGYTF.

The rearrangement joins TRBV28 to TRBJ2-7; 9 bases match TRBD1. This CDR3 is built from 15 residues. In germline, CDR1 is MDHEN, CDR2 SYDVKM. V lost 1 base and J lost 5; bases outside the gene matches: 6. The CDR3 here is CASSLSGQGRDEQYF. The CDR3 DNA reads TGTGCCAGCAGTTTATCGGGACAGGGACGGGACGAGCAGTACTTC.

The chain links TRBV7-9 to TRBJ2-5, with a weak D call TRBD1 (6 bases). V lost 5 bases to trimming and J lost 1 base, with 11 bases between them. Germline CDR1 reads SEHNR; CDR2 reads FQNEAQ (reference sequence). The CDR3 has 14 amino acids. As DNA, the CDR3 is TGTGCCAGCAGCCCCATGGGGGCCCAAGAGACCCAGTACTTC. It specifies CASSPMGAQETQYF.

The rearrangement joins TRBV15 to TRBJ1-5, with 7 bases lining up with TRBD1. CDR1 is LNHNV and CDR2 is YYDKDF in the germline V gene (reference sequence). This CDR3 comprises 14 residues. The V segment lost 0 bases and the J segment 8 bases; nucleotides outside the gene matches: 4. The CDR3 region has the DNA TGTGCCACCAGCAGAGATCACAGGGGCGAGCCCCAGCATTTT. As protein: CATSRDHRGEPQHF.

The chain has TRBV29-1 and TRBJ2-7, with TRBD2 matching 7 bases. The CDR3 is made up of 13 amino acids. Germline CDR1 and CDR2: SQVTM and ANQGSEA. Trimming removed 4 bases from V and 3 bases from J; junction bases left unmatched: 6. The chain's CDR3 is CSVAPSSGYEQYF. In DNA form, the CDR3 reads TGCAGCGTTGCGCCCTCTAGCGGCTACGAGCAGTACTTC.

The V and J genes are TRBV6-6 and TRBJ1-5; D remains ambiguous. The CDR3 loop spans 14 amino acids. V was clipped by 3 bases and J by 7 bases, with 13 bases between them. Germline loops: CDR1 MNHNY, CDR2 SVGAGI (reference sequence). The CDR3 bases are TGTGCCAGCAGTTATGAAGGGAGGAGGCAGCCCCAGCATTTT. The encoded protein is CASSYEGRRQPQHF.

This clone appeared a single time. The chain combines TRBV6-6 with TRBJ2-7; TRBD2 agrees at 10 bases. Germline CDR1 and CDR2: MNHNY and SVGAGI (reference sequence). Trimming at V came to 5 bases and at J to 2 bases, leaving 9 bases not matched to a gene. This CDR3 is 16 amino acids long. The CDR3 here is CASSKGSGTSAYEQYF. CDR3 sequence (DNA): TGTGCCAGCAGTAAAGGGAGCGGGACTAGCGCCTACGAGCAGTACTTC.

The chain has TRBV30 and TRBJ2-3; TRBD1 matches at 9 bases. The germline V gene encodes CDR1 GTSNPN and CDR2 SVGIG (reference sequence). CDR3 length equals 15 residues. V gave up 5 bases and J gave up 4 bases; unmatched junction bases: 10. The CDR3 nucleotides are TGTGCCTGGGCCCTAACAGGGGGCGCGCCAGATACGCAGTATTTT. Translated: CAWALTGGAPDTQYF.

This clone was seen a single time. The chain couples TRBV5-4 to TRBJ2-1; maybe TRBD1 (5 bases). CDR1 and CDR2 (germline): SGHNT, YYREEE (reference sequence). The CDR3 is 14 amino acids. V was trimmed by 0 bases and J by 7 bases, leaving 11 bases between them. DNA of the CDR3: TGTGCCAGCAGCTTGGAGCAGGGTGGAAATGAGCAGTTCTTC. Its protein product is CASSLEQGGNEQFF. Full variable domain (rest looked up from reference TRBV5-4 and TRBJ2-1): ETGVTQSPTHLIKTRGQQVTLRCSSQSGHNTVSWYQQALGQGPQFIFQYYREEENGRGNFPPRFSGLQFPNYSSELNVNALELDDSALYLCASSLEQGGNEQFFGPGTRLTVL.

V is TRBV7-3 and J is TRBJ1-2; possible D gene TRBD1, 5 bases. V lost 3 bases to trimming and J lost 4 bases, with 15 bases between them. The CDR3 extends over 15 amino acids. Looked up from germline, CDR1 is SGHTA and CDR2 is FQGTGA. CDR3 in amino acids: CASSFTGTEAYGYTF. CDR3 coding DNA: TGTGCCAGCAGCTTTACCGGGACGGAGGCCTATGGCTACACCTTC.

V usage is TRBV18 and J usage is TRBJ1-1; unclear D gene. Trimming removed 3 bases at V and 0 bases at J, with 8 bases between. The CDR3 has 14 residues. Germline CDR1 reads KGHSH; CDR2 reads LQKENI. In DNA form, the CDR3 reads TGTGCCAGCTCACCCCGCGGGTTGAACACTGAAGCTTTCTTT. This sequence encodes CASSPRGLNTEAFF.

The chain employs TRBV18 and TRBJ2-1; TRBD2 matches 12 bases. The CDR3 has 16 amino acids. Trimming took 2 bases from V and 7 from J; bases not matched to a gene: 6. Per germline, CDR1 KGHSH and CDR2 LQKENI. CDR3: CASSPSLAGGLNEQFF. CDR3 coding DNA: TGTGCCAGCTCACCAAGCCTAGCGGGAGGGTTGAATGAGCAGTTCTTC. The full variable domain, rest sourced from reference TRBV18 and TRBJ2-1, is NAGVMQNPRHLVRRRGQEARLRCSPMKGHSHVYWYRQLPEEGLKFMVYLQKENIIDESGMPKERFSAEFPKEGPSILRIQQVVRGDSAAYFCASSPSLAGGLNEQFFGPGTRLTVL.

The chain employs TRBV4-1 and TRBJ2-4; 8 nucleotides agree with TRBD2. CDR3 length: 15 amino acids. Trimming cost V 0 bases and J 4 bases; bases outside gene matches: 2. Per germline, CDR1 MGHRA and CDR2 YSYEKL. The CDR3 coding sequence is TGCGCCAGCAGCCAAGAGACTAGCGTGAAAAACATTCAGTACTTC. Its translation is CASSQETSVKNIQYF.

This sequence joins TRBV6-6 and TRBJ2-6, with 7 bases identical to TRBD1. Unmatched junction bases numbered 4, after V lost 2 bases and J lost 3 bases. The CDR3 contains 16 residues. The germline CDR1 and CDR2 sequences are MNHNY and SVGAGI (reference sequence). The CDR3 spells CASSYTRDSGANVLTF. CDR3 in DNA: TGTGCCAGCAGTTACACTCGGGACAGTGGGGCCAACGTCCTGACTTTC.

V is TRBV9 and J is TRBJ2-1, with D possibly being TRBD1 (5 bases). CDR3 size: 15 residues. V shed 0 bases and J shed 3 bases, with 10 bases lying between them. Germline V gives CDR1 SGDLS, CDR2 YYNGEE. The CDR3 region has the DNA TGTGCCAGCAGCGTAGTATCTCAGGGCTACAATGAGCAGTTCTTC. It codes for CASSVVSQGYNEQFF.

The chain is built from TRBV29-1 and TRBJ2-3, with D perhaps TRBD1 (6 bases). The V and J ends lost 6 bases and 0 bases respectively, with 16 bases between them. This CDR3 is built from 15 residues. CDR1 and CDR2 (germline): SQVTM, ANQGSEA. The CDR3 DNA sequence: TGCAGCGTCCGAACAGGGATTACTAGCACAGATACGCAGTATTTT. Its protein product is CSVRTGITSTDTQYF.

The rearrangement joins TRBV4-1 to TRBJ1-3, with TRBD1 matching over 9 bases. There are 14 residues in the CDR3. Germline V CDR1 and CDR2: MGHRA, YSYEKL. The junction had 3 bases not matched to a gene; V was cut back by 4 bases and J by 5 bases. The CDR3 DNA reads TGCGCCAGCAGCCCGGGACAGGGAAGAAACACCATATATTTT. Its translation: CASSPGQGRNTIYF.

J is TRBJ1-1 and V is TRBV4-1, with D possibly TRBD1 on 5 matching bases. Trimming left V 4 bases short and J 7 bases short, with 13 bases between. The CDR3 has 13 amino acids. CDR1 is MGHRA, CDR2 YSYEKL, per germline. The CDR3 nucleotides read TGCGCCAGCAGCCCCGGGACGGCTTATGAAGCTTTCTTT. This gives the protein CASSPGTAYEAFF.

CDR3 loop: CASSPRRSYEQYF. The CDR3 DNA reads as TGTGCCAGCTCACCACGAAGGAGCTACGAGCAGTACTTC. This chain links TRBV18 with TRBJ2-7; D not resolved. The V end was cut by 1 base, the J end by 3 bases, with 7 bases between. The germline CDR1 and CDR2 sequences are KGHSH and LQKENI. There are 13 residues in the CDR3.

This clone has a handful of counts. This chain joins TRBV27 and TRBJ1-2; 8 positions match TRBD1. This CDR3 has 15 residues. Germline CDR1 reads MNHEY; CDR2 reads SMNVEV (reference sequence). V was pared by 6 bases and J by 7 bases, with 13 bases of the junction left unmatched. The CDR3 DNA follows: TGTGCCAGCAGCCCCCCCCCGGACAGGGCTGGTGGCTACACCTTC. It is translated as CASSPPPDRAGGYTF.